This T cell receptor beta chain was obtained from a study of response to subunit inactivated influenza vaccine. TCRdb used MiXCR to reprocess the RT-PCR reads, holding one entry per CDR3 protein. The sample has just under 550,000 distinct CDR3 sequences; around 21% are singletons. Deletions cut 5 bases from V and 3 bases from J, with 8 bases between. CDR3 length: 13 amino acids. The germline CDR1 and CDR2 sequences are KGHDR and SFDVKD. This sample also belongs to another study, concerning T cells expressing NK-cell markers. From that paper: What made the TCR beta cDNA was 5'RACE template switching with UMIs.

V gene TRBV24-1 combines with J gene TRBJ2-3, with unresolved D. The TCR was taken from a man between 45 and 60 years old who received an inactivated influenza vaccine. Sequences were derived from CD4+ T cells sorted from PBMCs, sampled roughly 13 days after vaccination. The CDR3 nucleotides read TGTGCCACCAGTGCGGCGCATACAGATACGCAGTATTTT. It yields the protein CATSAAHTDTQYF.